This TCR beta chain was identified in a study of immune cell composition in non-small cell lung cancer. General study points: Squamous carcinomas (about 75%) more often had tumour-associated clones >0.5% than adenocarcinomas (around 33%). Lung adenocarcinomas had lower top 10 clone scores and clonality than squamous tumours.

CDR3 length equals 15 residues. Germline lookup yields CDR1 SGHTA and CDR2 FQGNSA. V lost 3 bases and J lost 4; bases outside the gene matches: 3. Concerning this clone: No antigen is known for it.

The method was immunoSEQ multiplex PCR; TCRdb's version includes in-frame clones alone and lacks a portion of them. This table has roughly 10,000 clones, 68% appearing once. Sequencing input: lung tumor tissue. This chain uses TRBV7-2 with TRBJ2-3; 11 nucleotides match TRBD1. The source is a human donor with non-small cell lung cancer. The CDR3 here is CASSFSGQGADTQYF. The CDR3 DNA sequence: TGTGCCAGCAGCTTTTCGGGACAGGGGGCAGATACGCAGTATTTT.